The next 7 T cell receptor beta chains were all read from a single sample in a study of cytomegalovirus exposure and HLA in healthy donors. The PCR ran on 60 Vbeta and 13 Jbeta primers. Using immunoSEQ multiplex PCR, the repertoire was profiled, and TCRdb retains in-frame clones only, with some absent. Here the sample spans approximately 170,000 clones, over 70% being singletons. Sequencing input: PBMCs. The source is a female donor in good health and CMV-seronegative.

This sequence joins TRBV30 and TRBJ1-4; D perhaps matches TRBD1 (5 bases). The CDR3 spans 16 residues. Per the germline V gene, CDR1 is GTSNPN and CDR2 is SVGIG (reference sequence). V lost 4 bases, J lost 5 bases, and 20 bases lay in between. CDR3 DNA sequence: TGTGCCTGGAAAAGTCGCCAGGGCGCGGGAAATGAAAAACTGTTTTTT. This encodes CAWKSRQGAGNEKLFF.

This clone has more than one count but fewer than ten. The chain carries TRBV12-5 and TRBJ2-1, with D perhaps TRBD1 (6 bases). This CDR3 contains 13 residues. The germline V gene encodes CDR1 LGHNT and CDR2 FRNRAP. V gave up 0 bases and J gave up 6 bases, with 6 bases separating them. The CDR3 nucleotides read TGTGCTAGTGGTTTGGTAGGGGGCAATGAGCAGTTCTTC. The encoded protein is CASGLVGGNEQFF.

The rearrangement links TRBV18 to TRBJ1-6; D is unclear. V lost 5 bases and J 5 bases, leaving 13 bases between the germline ends. From germline, CDR1 is KGHSH and CDR2 LQKENI. The CDR3 is 15 residues long. Here the CDR3 DNA reads TGTGCCAGCTCAGGGCAGCAAAATAATAATTCACCCCTCCACTTT. It encodes CASSGQQNNNSPLHF.

The table lists this clone with a count of one. The genes are TRBV6-5 and TRBJ1-1, with D hard to call. This CDR3 has 14 residues. CDR1 MNHEY and CDR2 SVGAGI come from the germline V gene. The germline V and J ends were trimmed by 3 bases and 1 base, with 9 bases remaining between them. CDR3 sequence: CASSYDFWNTEAFF. CDR3 sequence (DNA): TGTGCCAGCAGTTATGACTTTTGGAACACTGAAGCTTTCTTT.

The chain has TRBV28 and TRBJ2-3, with 7 bases that match TRBD1. This CDR3 contains 15 residues. Germline trimming cut 5 bases from V and 1 base from J; bases unmatched to any gene: 6. Per germline, CDR1 MDHEN and CDR2 SYDVKM. The CDR3 here is CASSLRQGRTDTQYF. CDR3 DNA: TGTGCCAGCAGTCTTAGACAGGGCCGCACAGATACGCAGTATTTT.

The CDR3 bases are TGTGCCAGCAGTCCTGACAGGGGAGAGACCCAGTACTTC. It yields the protein CASSPDRGETQYF. The genes are TRBV2 and TRBJ2-5; TRBD1 matches at 8 bases. CDR1 and CDR2 from the germline V gene are SNHLY and FYNNEI. The ends lost 5 bases at V and 4 bases at J; junction bases unmatched: 3. The CDR3 is made up of 13 amino acids.

This CDR3 reads CASIPLQGAGNTGELFF. CDR3 bases: TGCGCCAGCATCCCCTTACAGGGGGCCGGAAACACCGGGGAGCTGTTTTTT. The rearrangement joins TRBV5-1 to TRBJ2-2, with 9 bases identical to TRBD1. The CDR3 spans 17 residues. Germline CDR1 is SGHRS and CDR2 is YFSETQ. V lost 6 bases, J lost 2 bases, and 11 bases stayed unmatched.